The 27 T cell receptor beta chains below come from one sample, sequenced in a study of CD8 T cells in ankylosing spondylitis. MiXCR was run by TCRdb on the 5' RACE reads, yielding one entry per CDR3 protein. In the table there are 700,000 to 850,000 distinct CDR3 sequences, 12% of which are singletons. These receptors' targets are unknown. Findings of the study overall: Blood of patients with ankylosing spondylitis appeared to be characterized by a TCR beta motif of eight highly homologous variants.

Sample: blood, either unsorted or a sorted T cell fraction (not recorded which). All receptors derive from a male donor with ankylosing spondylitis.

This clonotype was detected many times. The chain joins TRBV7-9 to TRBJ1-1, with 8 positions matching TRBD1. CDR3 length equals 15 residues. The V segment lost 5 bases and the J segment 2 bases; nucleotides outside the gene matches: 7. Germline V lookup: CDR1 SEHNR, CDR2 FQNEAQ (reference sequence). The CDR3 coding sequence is TGTGCCAGCAGCCTCCTCGGGACAGGAAACACTGAAGCTTTCTTT. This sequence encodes CASSLLGTGNTEAFF.

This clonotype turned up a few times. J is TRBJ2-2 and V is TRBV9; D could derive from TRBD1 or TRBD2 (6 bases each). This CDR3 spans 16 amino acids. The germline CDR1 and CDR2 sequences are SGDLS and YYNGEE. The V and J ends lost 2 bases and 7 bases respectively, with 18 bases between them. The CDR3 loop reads CASSVDGGGRSGELFF. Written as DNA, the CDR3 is TGTGCCAGCAGCGTTGACGGGGGCGGCCGGAGCGGGGAGCTGTTTTTT.

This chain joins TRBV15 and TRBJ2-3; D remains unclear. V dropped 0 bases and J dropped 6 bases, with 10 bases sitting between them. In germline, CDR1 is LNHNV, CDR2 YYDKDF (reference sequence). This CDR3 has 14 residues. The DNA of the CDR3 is TGTGCCACCAGCAGAGATCTCGGATTCGATACGCAGTATTTT. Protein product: CATSRDLGFDTQYF.

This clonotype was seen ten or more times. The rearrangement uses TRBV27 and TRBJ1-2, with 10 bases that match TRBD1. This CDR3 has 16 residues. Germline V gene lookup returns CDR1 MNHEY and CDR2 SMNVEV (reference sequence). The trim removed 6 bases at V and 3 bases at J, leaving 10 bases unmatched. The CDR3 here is CASRPLTGQGYYGYTF. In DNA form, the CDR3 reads TGTGCCAGCAGGCCCCTGACGGGACAGGGGTACTATGGCTACACCTTC.

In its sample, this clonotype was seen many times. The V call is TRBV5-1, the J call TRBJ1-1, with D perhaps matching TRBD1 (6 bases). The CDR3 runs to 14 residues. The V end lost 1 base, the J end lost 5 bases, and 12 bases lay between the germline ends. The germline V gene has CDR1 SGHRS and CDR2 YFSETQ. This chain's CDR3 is CASSLFTGSTEAFF. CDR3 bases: TGCGCCAGCAGCTTGTTCACAGGGTCGACTGAAGCTTTCTTT.

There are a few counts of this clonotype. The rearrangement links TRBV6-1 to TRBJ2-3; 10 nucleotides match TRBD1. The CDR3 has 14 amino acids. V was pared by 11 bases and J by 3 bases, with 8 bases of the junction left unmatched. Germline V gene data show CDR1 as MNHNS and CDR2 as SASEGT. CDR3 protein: CAVGDRGTTDTQYF. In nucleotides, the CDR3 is TGTGCCGTGGGGGACAGGGGTACTACAGATACGCAGTATTTT.

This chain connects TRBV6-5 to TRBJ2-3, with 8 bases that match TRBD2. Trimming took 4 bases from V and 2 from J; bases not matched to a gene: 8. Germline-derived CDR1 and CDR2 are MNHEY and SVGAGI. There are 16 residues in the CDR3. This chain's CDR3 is CASSSHGGASTDTQYF. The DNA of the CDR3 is TGTGCCAGCAGTTCCCACGGGGGGGCCTCCACAGATACGCAGTATTTT.

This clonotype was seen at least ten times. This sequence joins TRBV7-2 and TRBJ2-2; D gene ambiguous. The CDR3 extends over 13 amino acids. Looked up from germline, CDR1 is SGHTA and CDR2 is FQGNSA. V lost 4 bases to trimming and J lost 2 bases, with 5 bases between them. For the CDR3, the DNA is TGTGCCAGCAGCTCCCTAAACACCGGGGAGCTGTTTTTT. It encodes CASSSLNTGELFF.

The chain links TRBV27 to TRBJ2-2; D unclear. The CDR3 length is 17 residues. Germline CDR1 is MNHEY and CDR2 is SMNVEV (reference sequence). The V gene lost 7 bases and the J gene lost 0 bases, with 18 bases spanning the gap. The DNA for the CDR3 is TGTGCCAGCACGGGTAGGAAGGGCTGGGCGAACACCGGGGAGCTGTTTTTT. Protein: CASTGRKGWANTGELFF.

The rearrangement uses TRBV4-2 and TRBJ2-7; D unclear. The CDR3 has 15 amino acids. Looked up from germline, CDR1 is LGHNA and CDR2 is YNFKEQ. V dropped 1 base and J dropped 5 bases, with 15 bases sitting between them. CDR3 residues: CASSQVALRMDEQYF. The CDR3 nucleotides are TGTGCCAGCAGCCAAGTGGCGCTTCGAATGGACGAGCAGTACTTC.

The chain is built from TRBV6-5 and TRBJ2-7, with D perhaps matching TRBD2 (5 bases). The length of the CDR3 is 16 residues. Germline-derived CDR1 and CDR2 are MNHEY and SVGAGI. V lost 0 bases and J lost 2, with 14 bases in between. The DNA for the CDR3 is TGTGCCAGCAGTTACTCCCGTCTTGGACTCCCCTACGAGCAGTACTTC. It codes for CASSYSRLGLPYEQYF.

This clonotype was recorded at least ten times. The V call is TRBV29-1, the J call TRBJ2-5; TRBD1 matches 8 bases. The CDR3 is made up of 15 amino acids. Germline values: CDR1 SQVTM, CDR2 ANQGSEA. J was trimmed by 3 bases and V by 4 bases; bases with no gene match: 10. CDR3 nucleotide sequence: TGCAGCGTTGCTTTAGGGACAGGCTTTGAAGAGACCCAGTACTTC. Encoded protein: CSVALGTGFEETQYF.

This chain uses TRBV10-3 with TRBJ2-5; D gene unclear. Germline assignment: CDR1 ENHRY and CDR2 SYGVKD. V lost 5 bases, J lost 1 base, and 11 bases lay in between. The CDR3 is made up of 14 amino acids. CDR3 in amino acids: CAISWTLAQETQYF. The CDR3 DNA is TGTGCCATCAGTTGGACCTTGGCCCAAGAGACCCAGTACTTC.

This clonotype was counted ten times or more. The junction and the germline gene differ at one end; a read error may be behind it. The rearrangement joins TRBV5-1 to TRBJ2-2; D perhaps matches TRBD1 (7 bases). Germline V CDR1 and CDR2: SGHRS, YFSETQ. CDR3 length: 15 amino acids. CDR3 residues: CASSLVQGGTGELFF. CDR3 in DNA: TGTGCCAGCAGCTTAGTCCAGGGGGGCACCGGGGAGCTGTTTTTT.

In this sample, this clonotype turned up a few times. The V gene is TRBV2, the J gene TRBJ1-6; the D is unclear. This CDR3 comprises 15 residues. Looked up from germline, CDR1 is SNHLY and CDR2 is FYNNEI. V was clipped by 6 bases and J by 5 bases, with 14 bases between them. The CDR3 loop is CASSERVVHNSPLHF. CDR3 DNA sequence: TGTGCCAGCAGCGAGCGTGTAGTCCATAATTCACCCCTCCACTTT.

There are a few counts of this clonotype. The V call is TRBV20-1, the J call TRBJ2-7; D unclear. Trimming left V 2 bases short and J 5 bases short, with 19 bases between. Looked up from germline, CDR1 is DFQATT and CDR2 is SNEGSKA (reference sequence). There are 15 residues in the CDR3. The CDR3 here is CSARWAQATGNEQYF. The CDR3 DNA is TGCAGTGCTAGATGGGCCCAGGCCACGGGCAACGAGCAGTACTTC.

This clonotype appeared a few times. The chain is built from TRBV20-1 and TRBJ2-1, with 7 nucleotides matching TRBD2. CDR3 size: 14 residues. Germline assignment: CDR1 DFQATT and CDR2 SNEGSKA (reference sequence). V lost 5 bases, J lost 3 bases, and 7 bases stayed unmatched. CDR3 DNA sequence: TGCAGTGCTGTCCCCAAGCGGGACTACAATGAGCAGTTCTTC. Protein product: CSAVPKRDYNEQFF.

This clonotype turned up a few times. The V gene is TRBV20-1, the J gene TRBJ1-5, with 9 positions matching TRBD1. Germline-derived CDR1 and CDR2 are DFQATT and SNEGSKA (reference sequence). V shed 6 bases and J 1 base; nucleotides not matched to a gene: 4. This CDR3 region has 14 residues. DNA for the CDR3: TGCAGTGCGGAGGACAGGGGCAGCAATCAGCCCCAGCATTTT. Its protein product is CSAEDRGSNQPQHF.

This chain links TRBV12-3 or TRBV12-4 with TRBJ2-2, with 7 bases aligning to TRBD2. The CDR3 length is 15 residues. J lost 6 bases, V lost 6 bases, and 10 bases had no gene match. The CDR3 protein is CASRPLAGRAGELFF. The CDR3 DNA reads TGTGCCAGCAGACCCCTCGCAGGGAGGGCCGGGGAGCTGTTTTTT.

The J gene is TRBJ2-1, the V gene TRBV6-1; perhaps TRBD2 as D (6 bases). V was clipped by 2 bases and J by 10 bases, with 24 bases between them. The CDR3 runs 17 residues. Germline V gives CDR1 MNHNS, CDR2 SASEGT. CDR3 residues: CASSERYRGREVGEQFF. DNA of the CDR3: TGTGCCAGCAGTGAACGGTATAGGGGCAGGGAGGTTGGGGAGCAGTTCTTC.

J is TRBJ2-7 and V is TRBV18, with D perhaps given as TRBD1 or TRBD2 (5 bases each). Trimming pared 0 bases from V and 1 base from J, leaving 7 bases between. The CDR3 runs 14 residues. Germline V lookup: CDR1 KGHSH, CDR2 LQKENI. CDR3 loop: CASSPPGVSYEQYF. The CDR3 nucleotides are TGTGCCAGCTCACCACCGGGGGTTTCCTACGAGCAGTACTTC.

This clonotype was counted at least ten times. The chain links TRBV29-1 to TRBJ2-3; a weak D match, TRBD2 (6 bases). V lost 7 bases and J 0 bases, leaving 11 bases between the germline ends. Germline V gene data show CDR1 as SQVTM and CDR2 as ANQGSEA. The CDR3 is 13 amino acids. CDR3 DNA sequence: TGCAGCGCTCCAGCGGGTAGCACAGATACGCAGTATTTT. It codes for CSAPAGSTDTQYF.

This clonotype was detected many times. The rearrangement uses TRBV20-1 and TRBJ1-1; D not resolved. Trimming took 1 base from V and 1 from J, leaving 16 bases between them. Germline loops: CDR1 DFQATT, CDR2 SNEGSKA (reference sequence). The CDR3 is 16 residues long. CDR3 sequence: CSARAPLAGRNTEAFF. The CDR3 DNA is TGCAGTGCTAGAGCCCCCCTCGCGGGGAGGAACACTGAAGCTTTCTTT.

The CDR3 DNA follows: TGTGCCAGCAGCTACCGACGGTCTTGGGAAGGCTACGAGCAGTACTTC. This sequence encodes CASSYRRSWEGYEQYF. The V gene is TRBV6-5, the J gene TRBJ2-7, with unresolved D. This CDR3 spans 16 amino acids. With 6 bases removed from V and 3 bases from J, the gap between germline ends came to 21 bases. CDR1 is MNHEY, CDR2 SVGAGI, per germline.

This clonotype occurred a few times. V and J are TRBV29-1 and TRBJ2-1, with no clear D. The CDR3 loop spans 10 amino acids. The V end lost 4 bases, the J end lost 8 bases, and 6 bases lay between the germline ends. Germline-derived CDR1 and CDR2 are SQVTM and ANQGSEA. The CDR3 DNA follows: TGCAGCGTTGGGTTCGATGAGCAGTTCTTC. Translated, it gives CSVGFDEQFF.

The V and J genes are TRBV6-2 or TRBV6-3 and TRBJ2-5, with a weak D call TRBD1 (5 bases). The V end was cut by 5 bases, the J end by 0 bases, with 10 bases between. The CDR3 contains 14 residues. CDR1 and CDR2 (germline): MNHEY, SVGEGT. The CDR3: CASSDLTDQETQYF. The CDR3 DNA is TGTGCCAGCAGTGACCTGACAGACCAAGAGACCCAGTACTTC.

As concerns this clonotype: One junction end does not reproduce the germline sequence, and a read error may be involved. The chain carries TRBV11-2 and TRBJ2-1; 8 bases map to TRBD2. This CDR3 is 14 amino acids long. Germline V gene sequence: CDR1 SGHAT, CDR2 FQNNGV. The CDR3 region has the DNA TGTGCCAGCAGCCTAGCGGTAGCGGGATTTGAGGAGTTCTTC. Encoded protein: CASSLAVAGFEEFF.